This passage covers 28 T cell receptor beta chains from one sample sequenced in a study of shared clonotypes between healthy human individuals. Here immunoSEQ multiplex PCR was the method, and the copy in TCRdb shows in-frame clones only, minus some. The table has hundreds of thousands of clones, approximately 95% seen once. CD45RO-negative, CCR7-positively selected cells formed the naive CD8 fraction, excluding terminally differentiated effector memory CD45RA+ cells. The sample was naive CD8+ T cells sorted from blood. The receptor set was obtained from a woman aged 25 to 39 in good health.

The genes are TRBV5-4 and TRBJ2-7; maybe TRBD2 (6 bases). This CDR3 comprises 13 residues. Germline assignment: CDR1 SGHNT and CDR2 YYREEE (reference sequence). Trimming stripped 3 bases from V and 4 bases from J, with 11 bases between. The CDR3 region is CASSSGVFYEQYF. CDR3 DNA: TGTGCCAGCAGCTCGGGAGTGTTTTACGAGCAGTACTTC.

With regard to this clone: Other DNA sequences within the sample encode an identical CDR3. CDR3 residues: CASSSRQGPYNEQFF. The CDR3 nucleotides read TGTGCCAGCAGCTCTCGACAGGGTCCCTACAATGAGCAGTTCTTC. The chain employs TRBV7-9 and TRBJ2-1; 7 positions agree with TRBD1. Germline assignment: CDR1 SEHNR and CDR2 FQNEAQ (reference sequence). The CDR3 totals 15 residues. The junction had 5 bases not matched to a gene; V was cut back by 4 bases and J by 2 bases.

V gene TRBV28 combines with J gene TRBJ2-3; 8 nucleotides align to TRBD2. Per germline, CDR1 MDHEN and CDR2 SYDVKM. The CDR3 length is 15 residues. Trimming at V came to 5 bases and at J to 1 base, leaving 5 bases not matched to a gene. CDR3 in DNA: TGTGCCAGCAGTGCGTCAGCGGGAGGCACAGATACGCAGTATTTT. Protein product: CASSASAGGTDTQYF.

The J gene is TRBJ2-6, the V gene TRBV27; 8 bases map to TRBD2. The V gene's germline CDR1 is MNHEY and CDR2 SMNVEV (reference sequence). V shed 2 bases and J 0 bases; nucleotides not matched to a gene: 3. The CDR3 consists of 17 residues. CDR3 region: CASSLKGTSSGANVLTF. CDR3 sequence (DNA): TGTGCCAGCAGTTTAAAGGGGACTAGCTCTGGGGCCAACGTCCTGACTTTC.

This chain connects TRBV4-1 to TRBJ1-4; tentatively, D is TRBD1 (6 bases). The CDR3 runs to 17 residues. Germline V gene sequence: CDR1 MGHRA, CDR2 YSYEKL. With 4 bases removed from V and 2 bases from J, the gap between germline ends came to 17 bases. CDR3 protein: CASSPNDAGATNEKLFF. The CDR3 bases are TGCGCCAGCAGCCCGAACGATGCGGGGGCTACTAATGAAAAACTGTTTTTT.

The chain employs TRBV27 and TRBJ1-3, with D maybe TRBD1 (6 bases). This CDR3 has 13 residues. The V end lost 9 bases, the J end lost 2 bases, and 11 bases lay between the germline ends. Germline V gene data show CDR1 as MNHEY and CDR2 as SMNVEV (reference sequence). This CDR3 reads CASRGPPGNTIYF. CDR3 bases: TGTGCCAGTCGGGGGCCTCCTGGAAACACCATATATTTT.

This chain connects TRBV9 to TRBJ1-5; D remains unclear. CDR1 is SGDLS and CDR2 is YYNGEE in the germline V gene. CDR3 size: 15 residues. The ends were cut back, 1 base at V and 5 bases at J, with 13 bases in the middle. The CDR3 spells CASSVINNSDQPQHF. CDR3 nucleotide sequence: TGTGCCAGCAGCGTAATTAACAACAGCGATCAGCCCCAGCATTTT.

The chain employs TRBV2 and TRBJ2-3, with 9 bases lining up with TRBD1. Trimming took 9 bases from V and 0 from J; bases not matched to a gene: 13. The CDR3 runs to 17 residues. CDR1 is SNHLY and CDR2 is FYNNEI in the germline V gene. CDR3 sequence reads: CARAIPGQGSSTDTQYF. Here the CDR3 DNA reads TGTGCCAGGGCCATTCCGGGACAGGGATCTAGCACAGATACGCAGTATTTT.

This sequence joins TRBV27 and TRBJ2-7; TRBD2 matches at 12 bases. CDR1 is MNHEY, CDR2 SMNVEV, per germline (reference sequence). CDR3 length equals 17 residues. Germline trimming cut 4 bases from V and 9 bases from J; bases unmatched to any gene: 16. CDR3 DNA: TGTGCCAGCAGTTCGGCTAGCGGGAGGGCCTCTGTTTTAGGGCAGTACTTC. Its protein product is CASSSASGRASVLGQYF.

This clone has just one count. The chain uses TRBV9 and TRBJ1-2; no firm D call. The V end lost 0 bases, the J end lost 1 base, and 13 bases lay between the germline ends. This CDR3 contains 16 residues. The germline gives CDR1 SGDLS, CDR2 YYNGEE. CDR3 in amino acids: CASSVELGPHNYGYTF. The CDR3, as DNA: TGTGCCAGCAGCGTAGAGCTAGGGCCTCATAACTATGGCTACACCTTC.

The chain recombines TRBV27 with TRBJ2-1, with 12 bases that match TRBD2. Germline-derived CDR1 and CDR2 are MNHEY and SMNVEV (reference sequence). V lost 3 bases to trimming and J lost 7 bases; unmatched junction nucleotides: 1. This CDR3 has 14 amino acids. CDR3 nucleotides: TGTGCCAGCAGTTTTCTAGCGGGAGGGAATGAGCAGTTCTTC. It encodes CASSFLAGGNEQFF.

The chain links TRBV19 to TRBJ2-3; 9 bases agree with TRBD2. The CDR3 has 20 amino acids. The junction had 20 bases not matched to a gene; V was cut back by 7 bases and J by 0 bases. Germline V gene lookup returns CDR1 LNHDA and CDR2 SQIVND (reference sequence). The CDR3 reads CASNPGASGVKLTSTDTQYF. The CDR3 bases are TGTGCCAGTAACCCTGGGGCTAGCGGGGTTAAACTTACTAGCACAGATACGCAGTATTTT.

This clone was counted once. The V and J genes are TRBV28 and TRBJ1-1, with 10 bases aligning to TRBD1. Germline CDR1 and CDR2: MDHEN and SYDVKM. V shed 4 bases, J shed 1 base, and the junction held 6 bases outside the gene matches. This CDR3 contains 16 residues. CDR3 in DNA: TGTGCCAGCAGTTGGGACAGGGGCACGGGGAACACTGAAGCTTTCTTT. Encoded protein: CASSWDRGTGNTEAFF.

On this clone itself: The same CDR3 also results from other DNA sequences found in this sample. The V gene is TRBV27, the J gene TRBJ1-1, with a tentative D call TRBD1 (6 bases). The CDR3 has 12 residues. V was cut by 3 bases and J by 5 bases, with 7 bases left in between. The germline V gene encodes CDR1 MNHEY and CDR2 SMNVEV (reference sequence). CDR3 DNA: TGTGCCAGCAGTTTGAGGGGGACTGAAGCTTTCTTT. Its protein product is CASSLRGTEAFF.

The V and J genes are TRBV27 and TRBJ2-7; 16 bases line up with TRBD2. V gave up 8 bases and J gave up 4 bases; unmatched junction bases: 11. The CDR3 has 17 amino acids. CDR1 and CDR2 (germline): MNHEY, SMNVEV (reference sequence). The CDR3 loop is CASDSGTSGRAAYEQYF. The DNA for the CDR3 is TGTGCCAGCGACTCCGGGACTAGCGGGAGGGCAGCTTACGAGCAGTACTTC.

The gene calls are TRBV19 and TRBJ1-1, with D unclear. Per the germline V gene, CDR1 is LNHDA and CDR2 is SQIVND (reference sequence). This CDR3 is 11 amino acids long. Trimming stripped 11 bases from V and 7 bases from J, with 14 bases between. DNA of the CDR3: TGTGCCCTCCTGGTGGGAGTTGAAGCTTTCTTT. Translating gives CALLVGVEAFF.

J is TRBJ1-1 and V is TRBV27; the D gene is possibly TRBD1 (6 bases). The germline CDR1 and CDR2 sequences are MNHEY and SMNVEV (reference sequence). The V and J ends lost 5 bases and 6 bases respectively, with 19 bases between them. This CDR3 spans 15 amino acids. The CDR3 loop is CASSDYRVGNPEAFF. The CDR3 DNA reads TGTGCCAGCAGTGACTACAGGGTCGGAAATCCTGAAGCTTTCTTT.

The chain joins TRBV5-6 to TRBJ2-3; D is unresolved. The CDR3 contains 12 residues. The V end lost 0 bases, the J end lost 5 bases, and 4 bases lay between the germline ends. Looked up from germline, CDR1 is SGHDT and CDR2 is YYEEEE. The CDR3 DNA sequence: TGTGCCAGCAGCTTGGGGTTAGATACGCAGTATTTT. This translates into CASSLGLDTQYF.

The chain combines TRBV27 with TRBJ2-3, with 10 positions matching TRBD1. The CDR3 extends over 14 amino acids. J was trimmed by 4 bases and V by 6 bases; bases with no gene match: 4. Germline V gene lookup returns CDR1 MNHEY and CDR2 SMNVEV (reference sequence). CDR3 sequence: CASRTTGGADTQYF. The CDR3 bases are TGTGCCAGCAGGACGACAGGGGGCGCAGATACGCAGTATTTT.

This chain uses TRBV4-2 with TRBJ2-3; no definite D call. The CDR3 is 15 amino acids. V lost 4 bases to trimming and J lost 3 bases, with 14 bases between them. Looked up from germline, CDR1 is LGHNA and CDR2 is YNFKEQ. CDR3 amino acids: CASSPELARTDTQYF. The CDR3 nucleotides read TGTGCCAGCAGCCCCGAGTTGGCGCGAACAGATACGCAGTATTTT.

This chain links TRBV13 with TRBJ2-1; either TRBD1 or TRBD2 may fit D (5 bases each). Germline-derived CDR1 and CDR2 are PRHDT and FYEKMQ (reference sequence). V was clipped by 4 bases and J by 0 bases, with 10 bases between them. The CDR3 runs 15 residues. The CDR3, as DNA: TGTGCCAGCAGCTACAGTGGGGGCTCCTACAATGAGCAGTTCTTC. As protein: CASSYSGGSYNEQFF.

The chain uses TRBV7-6 and TRBJ2-5, with D perhaps TRBD1 (6 bases). The end of the DNA is better explained by TRBJ2-7, so the J call may be wrong. The CDR3 is 14 amino acids. CDR1 is SGHVS and CDR2 is FNYEAQ in the germline V gene. CDR3 in amino acids: CASSIGGSSYEQYF. In DNA, the CDR3 is TGTGCCAGCAGCATAGGGGGTAGCTCCTACGAGCAGTACTTC.

This rearrangement joins TRBV27 to TRBJ2-4; 12 positions agree with TRBD1. CDR3 length equals 15 residues. V shed 2 bases, J shed 5 bases, and the junction held 1 base outside the gene matches. The V gene's germline CDR1 is MNHEY and CDR2 SMNVEV (reference sequence). The chain's CDR3 is CASSLGTGGQNIQYF. CDR3 coding DNA: TGTGCCAGCAGTTTAGGGACAGGGGGCCAAAACATTCAGTACTTC.

The chain couples TRBV5-1 to TRBJ2-7; 8 bases map to TRBD1. The CDR3 runs 12 residues. V shed 7 bases, J shed 6 bases, and the junction held 6 bases outside the gene matches. Germline CDR1 SGHRS, CDR2 YFSETQ. CDR3 bases: TGCGCCAGCCGGACAGGGATGGGCGAGCAGTACTTC. The encoded protein is CASRTGMGEQYF.

This chain's CDR3 is CASSLFVGVETQYF. As DNA, the CDR3 is TGTGCCAGCAGTTTATTCGTAGGGGTCGAGACCCAGTACTTC. The chain combines TRBV27 with TRBJ2-5; tentative D call: TRBD1 (5 bases). V lost 1 base, J lost 5 bases, and 11 bases lay in between. The CDR3 is 14 residues long. The germline V gene encodes CDR1 MNHEY and CDR2 SMNVEV (reference sequence).

This clone was detected once. J is TRBJ2-1 and V is TRBV2; 9 bases agree with TRBD2. Germline lookup yields CDR1 SNHLY and CDR2 FYNNEI. The ends lost 3 bases at V and 6 bases at J; junction bases unmatched: 6. The CDR3 is 15 amino acids. The DNA of the CDR3 is TGTGCCAGCAGTGATTCAGCGGGAGGTGGCAATGAGCAGTTCTTC. Translating gives CASSDSAGGGNEQFF. The full variable domain, its missing parts supplied by reference TRBV2 and TRBJ2-1, is EPEVTQTPSHQVTQMGQEVILRCVPISNHLYFYWYRQILGQKVEFLVSFYNNEISEKSEIFDDQFSVERPDGSNFTLKIRSTKLEDSAMYFCASSDSAGGGNEQFFGPGTRLTVL.

This sequence joins TRBV9 and TRBJ1-1; no clear D. Germline CDR1 SGDLS, CDR2 YYNGEE. Trimming took off 0 bases at V and 2 bases at J, with 11 bases between the two ends. This CDR3 region has 15 residues. Written as DNA, the CDR3 is TGTGCCAGCAGCGTAGGATGGGCAGGTAACACTGAAGCTTTCTTT. Amino acid sequence: CASSVGWAGNTEAFF.

The V call is TRBV10-1, the J call TRBJ1-1, with D perhaps TRBD1 (5 bases). Trimming removed 3 bases at V and 4 bases at J, with 9 bases between. This CDR3 region has 13 residues. CDR1 and CDR2 (germline): WNHNN, SYGVQD (reference sequence). The CDR3 region has the DNA TGCGCCAGCAGTGACCCGGGGGTCACTGAAGCTTTCTTT. Translating gives CASSDPGVTEAFF.